A single sample gave rise to the 24 T cell receptor beta chains below, sequenced in a study of blood T cells in healthy people across ages. Then a second PCR, running about 6 to 11 cycles, was carried out with a sample-barcoded 5' primer and a J-beta primer mix. TCRdb re-derived calls from the 5' RACE reads in MiXCR, one entry per CDR3 protein. This table holds some 710,000 distinct CDR3 sequences, around 50% found once. Specimen: blood. The receptors originated from a man older than 75 in good health.

The rearrangement uses TRBV27 and TRBJ2-3; 13 bases agree with TRBD2. The J segment lost 4 bases and the V segment lost 6 bases, leaving 13 bases of the junction unmatched. Germline CDR1 reads MNHEY; CDR2 reads SMNVEV (reference sequence). The CDR3 spans 18 residues. This CDR3 is CASSQTTRTSGSADTQYF. As DNA, the CDR3 is TGTGCCAGCAGCCAGACTACCCGGACTAGCGGGAGTGCAGATACGCAGTATTTT.

This rearrangement joins TRBV29-1 to TRBJ2-3; TRBD2 matches at 10 bases. The CDR3 covers 12 residues. Germline assignment: CDR1 SQVTM and CDR2 ANQGSEA. Losses at the gene ends were 8 bases for V and 5 bases for J; bases not matched to a gene: 4. The CDR3 sequence: CSSRLAGDTQYF. For the CDR3, the DNA is TGCAGCTCGCGACTAGCGGGAGATACGCAGTATTTT.

The chain has TRBV7-2 and TRBJ1-5; D may be TRBD1 (5 bases). CDR3 length: 13 residues. V was clipped by 5 bases and J by 5 bases, with 10 bases between them. The germline V gene encodes CDR1 SGHTA and CDR2 FQGNSA. The CDR3 DNA reads TGTGCCAGCAGCGTAGGGGTGGATCAGCCCCAGCATTTT. Protein product: CASSVGVDQPQHF.

The chain has TRBV4-1 and TRBJ1-2; D gene uncertain. The germline gives CDR1 MGHRA, CDR2 YSYEKL. With 3 bases removed from V and 1 base from J, the gap between germline ends came to 0 bases. This CDR3 has 11 amino acids. The CDR3 spells CASSHNYGYTF. The CDR3 bases are TGCGCCAGCAGCCATAACTATGGCTACACCTTC.

The chain recombines TRBV29-1 with TRBJ1-1; D gene ambiguous. CDR1 is SQVTM and CDR2 is ANQGSEA in the germline V gene. V was cut by 4 bases and J by 3 bases, with 12 bases left in between. This CDR3 region has 13 residues. The CDR3 DNA is TGCAGCGTTGTGACCGGAACGGACACTGAAGCTTTCTTT. Residues: CSVVTGTDTEAFF.

This sequence joins TRBV2 and TRBJ2-3, with 14 bases lining up with TRBD2. Germline loops: CDR1 SNHLY, CDR2 FYNNEI. The CDR3 spans 16 residues. Trimming cost V 6 bases and J 8 bases; bases outside gene matches: 10. CDR3 sequence reads: CASRKGLAGARGTQYF. DNA for the CDR3: TGTGCCAGCAGGAAGGGACTAGCGGGAGCAAGGGGTACGCAGTATTTT.

The V call is TRBV29-1, the J call TRBJ2-4; 14 positions match TRBD2. V dropped 3 bases and J dropped 13; count of bases not matched to a gene: 8. Germline V lookup: CDR1 SQVTM, CDR2 ANQGSEA. This CDR3 has 14 residues. Here the CDR3 DNA reads TGCAGCGTTGACCCCGGGACTAGCGGGAGTGGGCAGTACTTC. It is translated as CSVDPGTSGSGQYF. The entire variable domain, with the rest obtained from reference TRBV29-1 and TRBJ2-4, is as follows: SAVISQKPSRDICQRGTSLTIQCQVDSQVTMMFWYRQQPGQSLTLIATANQGSEATYESGFVIDKFPISRPNLTFSTLTVSNMSPEDSSIYLCSVDPGTSGSGQYFGAGTRLSVL.

The J gene is TRBJ1-5, the V gene TRBV3-1; TRBD1 aligns across 8 bases. The CDR3 loop spans 14 amino acids. Trimming took 4 bases from V and 4 from J; bases not matched to a gene: 3. Germline-derived CDR1 and CDR2 are LGHDT and YNNKEL (reference sequence). The DNA for the CDR3 is TGTGCCAGCAGCCCGGGACAGGTTAATCAGCCCCAGCATTTT. Its protein product is CASSPGQVNQPQHF.

This clonotype was picked up a small number of times. This chain uses TRBV5-6 with TRBJ2-1; the D gene is possibly TRBD1 (6 bases). The V end lost 2 bases, the J end lost 0 bases, and 12 bases lay between the germline ends. The CDR3 loop spans 16 amino acids. Germline values: CDR1 SGHDT, CDR2 YYEEEE. CDR3 amino acids: CASSFRQVSSYNEQFF. Written as DNA, the CDR3 is TGTGCCAGCAGCTTTCGACAGGTGAGCTCCTACAATGAGCAGTTCTTC.

The chain recombines TRBV7-9 with TRBJ2-1; TRBD2 agrees at 13 bases. This CDR3 region has 15 residues. Unmatched junction bases numbered 6, after V lost 5 bases and J lost 8 bases. Germline lookup yields CDR1 SEHNR and CDR2 FQNEAQ (reference sequence). The CDR3 loop is CASSEGLAGFDEQFF. As DNA, the CDR3 is TGTGCCAGCAGCGAGGGACTAGCGGGATTTGATGAGCAGTTCTTC.

This clonotype was found many times. This chain joins TRBV4-1 and TRBJ2-5; the D call may be TRBD1 or TRBD2 (5 bases each). This CDR3 region has 14 residues. V was clipped by 0 bases and J by 9 bases, with 14 bases between them. Germline CDR1 reads MGHRA; CDR2 reads YSYEKL. The CDR3 sequence: CASSQEEGPRAQYF. CDR3 DNA sequence: TGCGCCAGCAGCCAAGAAGAGGGGCCCAGGGCCCAGTACTTC.

This chain connects TRBV10-3 to TRBJ2-7, with D possibly called TRBD1 or TRBD2 (5 bases each). Germline V gene data show CDR1 as ENHRY and CDR2 as SYGVKD. V was clipped by 2 bases and J by 0 bases, with 14 bases between them. This CDR3 has 16 residues. The CDR3 DNA is TGTGCCATCAGTGAGGGGGGAGCCCTGTTCTCCTACGAGCAGTACTTC. It yields the protein CAISEGGALFSYEQYF.

This clonotype occurred a few times. The chain is built from TRBV12-3 or TRBV12-4 and TRBJ2-1, with TRBD2 matching 12 bases. V trimming: 7 bases; J trimming: 9 bases; junction bases outside the gene matches: 10. The length of the CDR3 is 15 residues. CDR3 sequence (DNA): TGTGCCAGCAATTCGGGACTAGCGGGTTTGGGTGAGCAGTTCTTC. Amino acids: CASNSGLAGLGEQFF.

The CDR3 DNA follows: TGCAGCGTTGAAGATACAAGAGACTACGAGCAGTACTTC. Translating gives CSVEDTRDYEQYF. The chain combines TRBV29-1 with TRBJ2-7, with no clear D. Germline V lookup: CDR1 SQVTM, CDR2 ANQGSEA. The CDR3 length is 13 residues. V lost 0 bases and J lost 3, with 9 bases in between.

In its sample, this clonotype was seen a few times. J is TRBJ1-2 and V is TRBV28; 12 bases line up with TRBD1. The CDR3 is 13 amino acids. The V gene's germline CDR1 is MDHEN and CDR2 SYDVKM. V trimming: 10 bases; J trimming: 4 bases; junction bases outside the gene matches: 4. CDR3 protein: CATGQGAFYGYTF. CDR3 nucleotide sequence: TGTGCCACGGGACAGGGGGCCTTCTATGGCTACACCTTC.

A few counts support this clonotype. This sequence joins TRBV12-3 or TRBV12-4 and TRBJ2-7; 13 bases agree with TRBD2. Losses at the gene ends were 6 bases for V and 9 bases for J; bases not matched to a gene: 8. The length of the CDR3 is 14 residues. CDR3 sequence: CASRVGLAGRGQYF. For the CDR3, the DNA is TGTGCCAGCAGGGTGGGACTAGCGGGAAGAGGGCAGTACTTC.

The chain is built from TRBV4-3 and TRBJ2-2; 7 nucleotides match TRBD2. This CDR3 spans 15 amino acids. J was trimmed by 3 bases and V by 1 base; bases with no gene match: 2. Germline V lookup: CDR1 LGHNA, CDR2 YSLEER. The chain's CDR3 is CASSQGAGYTGELFF. The CDR3 DNA sequence: TGCGCCAGCAGCCAAGGAGCGGGGTACACCGGGGAGCTGTTTTTT.

This chain joins TRBV5-1 and TRBJ2-7; 15 nucleotides align to TRBD2. Germline V gives CDR1 SGHRS, CDR2 YFSETQ. This CDR3 contains 17 residues. The trim removed 3 bases at V and 0 bases at J, leaving 4 bases unmatched. The DNA of the CDR3 is TGCGCCAGCAGCTGGGGACTAGCGGGAGGTACCTCCTACGAGCAGTACTTC. Protein sequence: CASSWGLAGGTSYEQYF. Full variable domain (rest looked up from reference TRBV5-1 and TRBJ2-7): KAGVTQTPRYLIKTRGQQVTLSCSPISGHRSVSWYQQTPGQGLQFLFEYFSETQRNKGNFPGRFSGRQFSNSRSEMNVSTLELGDSALYLCASSWGLAGGTSYEQYFGPGTRLTVT.

Notes on this clonotype: Just one base apart from a much larger clone, this may be a read error. This chain links TRBV5-1 with TRBJ2-1, with D uncertain. The length of the CDR3 is 12 residues. The V end was cut by 1 base, the J end by 9 bases, with 8 bases between. The germline gives CDR1 SGHRS, CDR2 YFSETQ. CDR3 protein: CASSLSQAEQFF. The CDR3 nucleotides read TGCGCCAGCAGCTTGTCCCAGGCTGAGCAGTTCTTC. Looking up the rest from reference TRBV5-1 and TRBJ2-1 gives the full variable domain: KAGVTQTPRYLIKTRGQQVTLSCSPISGHRSVSWYQQTPGQGLQFLFEYFSETQRNKGNFPGRFSGRQFSNSRSEMNVSTLELGDSALYLCASSLSQAEQFFGPGTRLTVL.

This clonotype was picked up a small number of times. This chain links TRBV12-3 or TRBV12-4 with TRBJ1-2, with no clear D. The V and J ends lost 7 bases and 4 bases respectively, with 16 bases between them. The CDR3 consists of 14 residues. The CDR3, as DNA: TGTGCCAGCACCTTCCAGTTTTCTGGCTATGGCTACACCTTC. Translation gives CASTFQFSGYGYTF.

The rearrangement joins TRBV28 to TRBJ2-4; TRBD2 agrees at 9 bases. The J call may be faulty, since TRBJ2-7 better matches the DNA end. CDR3 length equals 15 residues. Germline CDR1 and CDR2: MDHEN and SYDVKM. The CDR3 nucleotides are TGTGCCAGCAGTTTTTGGGCTAGCGGGACCTACGAGCAGTACTTC. This sequence encodes CASSFWASGTYEQYF.

The J gene is TRBJ2-2, the V gene TRBV7-9, with 12 bases fitting TRBD2. The V gene's germline CDR1 is SEHNR and CDR2 FQNEAQ (reference sequence). CDR3 length equals 13 residues. V dropped 8 bases and J dropped 5; count of bases not matched to a gene: 0. The CDR3 loop is CASGTSGTGELFF. The DNA for the CDR3 is TGTGCCAGCGGGACTAGCGGGACCGGGGAGCTGTTTTTT.

This clonotype appeared many times. CDR3 nucleotides: TGTGCCAGCAGCCACCGGGGTTCTCCGGAGCAGTACTTC. Residues: CASSHRGSPEQYF. The rearrangement links TRBV13 to TRBJ2-7; D may be TRBD2 (5 bases). The CDR3 consists of 13 residues. The ends were cut back, 5 bases at V and 7 bases at J, with 15 bases in the middle. In germline, CDR1 is PRHDT, CDR2 FYEKMQ (reference sequence).

This chain joins TRBV12-3 or TRBV12-4 and TRBJ2-3; tentative D call: TRBD1 (6 bases). V lost 6 bases and J 3 bases, leaving 19 bases between the germline ends. The CDR3 contains 16 residues. The CDR3 is CASRVGALGLTDTQYF. CDR3 in DNA: TGTGCCAGCAGGGTGGGGGCCCTCGGGTTGACAGATACGCAGTATTTT.